These 16 T cell receptor beta chains share one sample of origin, sequenced in a study of blood T cell repertoires in COVID-19. Assay used: immunoSEQ multiplex PCR; TCRdb lists only in-frame clones, some missing. The table shows 150,000 to 200,000 clones, with just over 85% occurring only once. Material for sequencing was peripheral blood. The receptors shown here come from a man aged 50 to 59 with active or convalescent COVID-19.

This clone was seen once. The chain has TRBV3-1 (or the pseudogene TRBV3-2) and TRBJ2-3, with 16 nucleotides matching TRBD2. V trimming: 1 base; J trimming: 4 bases; junction bases outside the gene matches: 11. Germline CDR1 reads LGHDT; CDR2 reads YNNKEL (reference sequence). This CDR3 contains 20 residues. The CDR3: CASSQVLNTGTSGRADTQYF. The CDR3 DNA reads TGTGCCAGCAGCCAAGTCCTAAATACCGGGACTAGCGGGAGGGCAGATACGCAGTATTTT.

The chain is built from TRBV18 and TRBJ2-1, with D tentatively TRBD1 (6 bases). Looked up from germline, CDR1 is KGHSH and CDR2 is LQKENI. Trimming removed 5 bases at V and 3 bases at J, with 14 bases between. The CDR3 consists of 15 residues. This chain's CDR3 is CASSKNRDLYNEQFF. In nucleotides, the CDR3 is TGTGCCAGCTCAAAAAACAGGGACCTCTACAATGAGCAGTTCTTC. The entire variable domain, with the rest obtained from reference TRBV18 and TRBJ2-1, is as follows: NAGVMQNPRHLVRRRGQEARLRCSPMKGHSHVYWYRQLPEEGLKFMVYLQKENIIDESGMPKERFSAEFPKEGPSILRIQQVVRGDSAAYFCASSKNRDLYNEQFFGPGTRLTVL.

The CDR3 region is CASSRRQGATYNEQFF. In nucleotides, the CDR3 is TGTGCCAGCAGCCGCCGACAGGGGGCCACCTACAATGAGCAGTTCTTC. This chain links TRBV14 with TRBJ2-1; 10 bases agree with TRBD1. The trim removed 4 bases at V and 2 bases at J, leaving 5 bases unmatched. The CDR3 contains 16 residues. CDR1 and CDR2 (germline): SGHDN, FVKESK. Using reference TRBV14 and TRBJ2-1 for the parts outside the CDR3, the full variable domain is EAGVTQFPSHSVIEKGQTVTLRCDPISGHDNLYWYRRVMGKEIKFLLHFVKESKQDESGMPNNRFLAERTGGTYSTLKVQPAELEDSGVYFCASSRRQGATYNEQFFGPGTRLTVL.

Written as DNA, the CDR3 is TGCGCCAGCAGCCAAGTGACTCAAGGAAACACCATATATTTT. This sequence encodes CASSQVTQGNTIYF. The chain combines TRBV4-1 with TRBJ1-3, with D unresolved. The V end lost 1 base, the J end lost 4 bases, and 8 bases lay between the germline ends. CDR1 is MGHRA and CDR2 is YSYEKL in the germline V gene. CDR3 length: 14 amino acids.

The J gene is TRBJ2-1, the V gene TRBV24-1; D may be TRBD2 (6 bases). This CDR3 has 13 residues. The V and J ends lost 3 bases and 7 bases respectively, with 9 bases between them. The germline CDR1 and CDR2 sequences are KGHDR and SFDVKD. The DNA of the CDR3 is TGTGCCACCAGTGATACAGGAGGGAATGAGCAGTTCTTC. This gives the protein CATSDTGGNEQFF.

This chain's CDR3 is CASRHTGTASTDTQYF. The CDR3 DNA follows: TGCGCCAGCAGGCATACCGGGACAGCTAGCACAGATACGCAGTATTTT. The chain recombines TRBV5-1 with TRBJ2-3; 7 bases are a match to TRBD1. Germline V gene data show CDR1 as SGHRS and CDR2 as YFSETQ. The CDR3 has 16 residues. Losses at the gene ends were 5 bases for V and 0 bases for J; bases not matched to a gene: 9. The full variable domain, rest sourced from reference TRBV5-1 and TRBJ2-3, is KAGVTQTPRYLIKTRGQQVTLSCSPISGHRSVSWYQQTPGQGLQFLFEYFSETQRNKGNFPGRFSGRQFSNSRSEMNVSTLELGDSALYLCASRHTGTASTDTQYFGPGTRLTVL.

This sequence joins TRBV5-5 and TRBJ1-4; 11 bases line up with TRBD1. The length of the CDR3 is 17 residues. Germline V gene lookup returns CDR1 SGHKS and CDR2 YYEKEE (reference sequence). V dropped 2 bases and J dropped 7; count of bases not matched to a gene: 10. The CDR3 bases are TGTGCCAGCAGCTTTGACTTGGACAGGGGGCGGGGTGAAAAACTGTTTTTT. Protein product: CASSFDLDRGRGEKLFF.

V gene TRBV5-4 combines with J gene TRBJ2-1; 13 bases match TRBD2. This CDR3 is built from 15 residues. Germline CDR1 SGHNT, CDR2 YYREEE (reference sequence). V trimming: 4 bases; J trimming: 7 bases; junction bases outside the gene matches: 5. This CDR3 is CASSALAGGRNEQFF. The CDR3 DNA reads as TGTGCCAGCAGCGCACTAGCGGGGGGGCGGAATGAGCAGTTCTTC.

The V and J genes are TRBV18 and TRBJ2-5; 8 bases agree with TRBD2. V gave up 6 bases and J gave up 3 bases; unmatched junction bases: 3. From germline, CDR1 is KGHSH and CDR2 LQKENI. The length of the CDR3 is 13 residues. DNA of the CDR3: TGTGCCAGCTCCTCGGGAGGGAAAGAGACCCAGTACTTC. Translating it yields CASSSGGKETQYF.

This clone turned up a few times. This same CDR3 is encoded by further DNA sequences in the sample. The chain combines TRBV6-5 with TRBJ1-2, with D possibly being TRBD1 (6 bases). CDR3 length equals 14 residues. Germline V CDR1 and CDR2: MNHEY, SVGAGI. Deletions cut 2 bases from V and 2 bases from J, with 9 bases between. CDR3: CASSYSGTNYGYTF. The DNA of the CDR3 is TGTGCCAGCAGTTACAGCGGGACAAACTATGGCTACACCTTC.

The chain links TRBV5-1 to TRBJ2-7; tentative D call: TRBD1 (5 bases). Germline V lookup: CDR1 SGHRS, CDR2 YFSETQ. V was trimmed by 3 bases and J by 5 bases, leaving 15 bases between them. The length of the CDR3 is 14 residues. The CDR3 DNA reads as TGCGCCAGCAGCTCTGGCCTACAGGATGACGAGCAGTACTTC. Residues: CASSSGLQDDEQYF. The full variable domain, with the rest looked up from reference TRBV5-1 and TRBJ2-7, is KAGVTQTPRYLIKTRGQQVTLSCSPISGHRSVSWYQQTPGQGLQFLFEYFSETQRNKGNFPGRFSGRQFSNSRSEMNVSTLELGDSALYLCASSSGLQDDEQYFGPGTRLTVT.

This sequence joins TRBV15 and TRBJ1-3; D gene uncertain. V was trimmed by 6 bases and J by 0 bases, leaving 12 bases between them. Germline V gives CDR1 LNHNV, CDR2 YYDKDF (reference sequence). This CDR3 has 15 amino acids. Here the CDR3 DNA reads TGTGCCACCAGTTTCGCCCCTATCTCTGGAAACACCATATATTTT. This codes for CATSFAPISGNTIYF.

The chain joins TRBV9 to TRBJ2-5; TRBD2 matches 10 bases. The CDR3 has 15 amino acids. V shed 2 bases and J 2 bases; nucleotides not matched to a gene: 3. Germline CDR1 is SGDLS and CDR2 is YYNGEE. CDR3 region: CASSVPSGGQETQYF. The CDR3, as DNA: TGTGCCAGCAGCGTCCCTAGCGGGGGACAAGAGACCCAGTACTTC.

This clone was seen only a few times. CDR3 amino acids: CAWGRTSGTSVTGELFF. In nucleotides, the CDR3 is TGTGCCTGGGGTAGGACTAGCGGGACGAGTGTTACCGGGGAGCTGTTTTTT. This rearrangement joins TRBV30 to TRBJ2-2; the match to TRBD2 covers 12 bases. The length of the CDR3 is 17 residues. The junction had 12 bases not matched to a gene; V was cut back by 5 bases and J by 5 bases. Germline V CDR1 and CDR2: GTSNPN, SVGIG (reference sequence).

The genes are TRBV3-1 (or the pseudogene TRBV3-2) and TRBJ1-1, with TRBD1 matching 7 bases. CDR3 length: 13 residues. CDR1 is LGHDT, CDR2 YNNKEL, per germline (reference sequence). The J segment lost 6 bases and the V segment lost 4 bases, leaving 5 bases of the junction unmatched. This CDR3 is CASSLRQGSEAFF. The CDR3 DNA reads TGTGCCAGCAGCCTAAGACAGGGTTCTGAAGCTTTCTTT.

The chain carries TRBV11-3 and TRBJ2-7; TRBD2 aligns across 10 bases. The germline CDR1 and CDR2 sequences are SGHNT and YENEEA. V trimming: 5 bases; J trimming: 3 bases; junction bases outside the gene matches: 7. This CDR3 has 15 amino acids. This chain's CDR3 is CASSLGASGSYEQYF. The CDR3 region has the DNA TGTGCCAGCAGCCTTGGGGCTAGCGGGAGCTACGAGCAGTACTTC.